This T cell receptor (beta chain) was recorded in a study of T cell responses to AZD1222 COVID-19 vaccine. Study observations and caveats: Sampled repertoires all dated from after the peak T cell response. Two AZD1222 administrations were followed by greater Spike-specific TCR breadth and depth. Epitopes outside B.1.351 and B.1.1.7 mutated regions reportedly drew nearly half of spike TCRs.

CDR3 length equals 13 residues. Germline CDR1 is MNHNS and CDR2 is SASEGT. V lost 2 bases and J 7 bases, leaving 9 bases between the germline ends. Points on this clone: No antigen is known for it.

The data were produced by immunoSEQ multiplex PCR, yet TCRdb's version contains in-frame clones alone and is incomplete. The table shows more than 95,000 clones, with 93% occurring only once. This rearrangement joins TRBV6-1 to TRBJ1-5; no definite D call. Sequencing used peripheral blood, obtained on day 0 of AZD1222 vaccination. The origin of this receptor is an adult in good health. The CDR3 coding sequence is TGTGCCAGCAGTGAAAATCGGCGGCAGCCCCAGCATTTT. As protein: CASSENRRQPQHF.